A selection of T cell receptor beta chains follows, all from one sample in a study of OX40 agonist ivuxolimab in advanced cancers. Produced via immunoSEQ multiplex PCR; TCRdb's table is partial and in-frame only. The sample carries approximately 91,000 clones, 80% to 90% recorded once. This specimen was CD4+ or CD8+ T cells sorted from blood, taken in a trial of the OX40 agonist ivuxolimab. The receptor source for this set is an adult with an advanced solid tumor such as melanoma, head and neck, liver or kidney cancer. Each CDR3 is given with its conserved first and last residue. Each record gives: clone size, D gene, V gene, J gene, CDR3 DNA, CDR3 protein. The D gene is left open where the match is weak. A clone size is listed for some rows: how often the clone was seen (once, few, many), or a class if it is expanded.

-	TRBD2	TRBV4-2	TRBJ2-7	TGTGCCAGCAGCCAAGATTGGCTAGCGGGGGGCTACGAGCAGTACTTC	CASSQDWLAGGYEQYF
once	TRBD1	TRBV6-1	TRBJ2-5	TGTGCCAGCAGGACAGGGGCTGGGCAAGAGACCCAGTACTTC	CASRTGAGQETQYF
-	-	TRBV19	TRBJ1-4	TGTGCCAGTAGTATCTTAAATGAAAAACTGTTTTTT	CASSILNEKLFF
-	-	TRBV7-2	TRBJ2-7	TGTGCCAGCAGCTTAGGGATACTAGTCCCCTACGAGCAGTACTTC	CASSLGILVPYEQYF
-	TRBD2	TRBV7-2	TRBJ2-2	TGTGCCAGCAGCGAGGGACTACCATACACCGGGGAGCTGTTTTTT	CASSEGLPYTGELFF
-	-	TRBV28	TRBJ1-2	TGTGCCAGCAGTTCAGGGGACTATGGCTACACCTTC	CASSSGDYGYTF
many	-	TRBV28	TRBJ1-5	TGTGCCGGCGGGGGAAAGGTCAATCAGCCCCAGCATTTT	CAGGGKVNQPQHF
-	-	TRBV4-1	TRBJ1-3	TGCGCCAGCAGCCAAACAGGTACAATCTCTGGAAACACCATATATTTT	CASSQTGTISGNTIYF
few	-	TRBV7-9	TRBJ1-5	TGTGCCAGCAGCTTAGGGGAGGCGGGCAATCAGCCCCAGCATTTT	CASSLGEAGNQPQHF
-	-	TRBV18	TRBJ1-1	TGTGCCAGCTCAGCCGGATCGAACACTGAAGCTTTCTTT	CASSAGSNTEAFF
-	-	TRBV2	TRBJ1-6	TGTGCCAGCAGTGAAATCGACATAATCCACTTT	CASSEIDIIHF
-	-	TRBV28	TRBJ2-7	TGTGCCAGCAGTTTATCCCCCACCTACGAGCAGTACTTC	CASSLSPTYEQYF
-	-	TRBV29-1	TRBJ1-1	TGCAGCGTTGGAATCGGGGTGGGGACTGAAGCTTTCTTT	CSVGIGVGTEAFF
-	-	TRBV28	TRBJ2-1	TGTGCCAGCAGCCTATCCTACAATGAGCAGTTCTTC	CASSLSYNEQFF
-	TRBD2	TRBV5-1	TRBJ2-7	TGCGCCAGCAGCCCCGGGACTAGCGGGGGACTCTACGAGCAGTACTTC	CASSPGTSGGLYEQYF
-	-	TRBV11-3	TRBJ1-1	TGTGCCAGCAGCCAAACACCGAACACTGAAGCTTTCTTT	CASSQTPNTEAFF
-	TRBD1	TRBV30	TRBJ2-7	TGTGCCTGGAGTCGGGACAGGGAGTACGAGCAGTACTTC	CAWSRDREYEQYF
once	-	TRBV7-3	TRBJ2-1	TGTGCCAGCAGCCCGGCAAATAATGAGCAGTTCTTC	CASSPANNEQFF
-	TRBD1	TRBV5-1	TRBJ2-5	TGCGCCAGCAGCTTGGATGGCTACAGGGGGTACGGAGAGACCCAGTACTTC	CASSLDGYRGYGETQYF
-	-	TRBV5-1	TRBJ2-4	TGCGCCAGCTCCCCCAGGCAACGTTTAGCCAAAAACATTCAGTACTTC	CASSPRQRLAKNIQYF
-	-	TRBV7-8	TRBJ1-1	TGTGCCAGCAGCCGTACTTTGAACACTGAAGCTTTCTTT	CASSRTLNTEAFF
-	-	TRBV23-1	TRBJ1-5	TGCGCCAGCAGTCAAGAGCCCGGGATTCAGCCCCAGCATTTT	CASSQEPGIQPQHF
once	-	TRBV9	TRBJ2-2	TGTGCCAGCAGCGTAGTTGGGCGGAACACCGGGGAGCTGTTTTTT	CASSVVGRNTGELFF
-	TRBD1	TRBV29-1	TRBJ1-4	TGCAGCGTTCTTTTACAGGGGGCGAAAGAAAAACTGTTTTTT	CSVLLQGAKEKLFF
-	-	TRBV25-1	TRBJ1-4	TGTGCCAGCACCCCCCAGGGGATCGGGGAAAAACTGTTTTTT	CASTPQGIGEKLFF
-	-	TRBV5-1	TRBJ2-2	TGCGCCAGCAGCTTGGGGTCAGAGGGAACCGGGGAGCTGTTTTTT	CASSLGSEGTGELFF
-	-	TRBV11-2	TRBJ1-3	TGTGCCAGCAGCCTTCTGGGGGGCCGTGGAAACACCATATATTTT	CASSLLGGRGNTIYF
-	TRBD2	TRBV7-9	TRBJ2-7	TGTGCCAGCAGCCATCCCACTAGCGGGGGAACCTCCTACGAGCAGTACTTC	CASSHPTSGGTSYEQYF
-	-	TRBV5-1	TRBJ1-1	TGCGCCAGCATCCCGCCATGGGCCGTTTCAGGGAACACTGAAGCTTTCTTT	CASIPPWAVSGNTEAFF
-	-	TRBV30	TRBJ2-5	TGTGCCTGGAGCTCTGTCGGCCAAGAGACCCAGTACTTC	CAWSSVGQETQYF